This T cell receptor (beta chain) was recorded in a study of blood T cell repertoires in COVID-19. Profiled with immunoSEQ multiplex PCR; TCRdb holds only in-frame clones, not every one. The sample includes roughly 150,000 clones, 70% to 90% of them seen just once. CDR3 length: 14 amino acids. Per germline, CDR1 MNHEY and CDR2 SVGAGI. V gave up 8 bases and J gave up 2 bases, with 15 bases separating them. This TCR was recovered from a woman between 70 and 85 years old with acute or convalescent COVID-19. The specimen was peripheral blood. The rearrangement uses TRBV6-5 and TRBJ1-1; D unclear. The CDR3 coding sequence is TGTGCCAGCGGGTTTCCCCCGACAAACACTGAAGCTTTCTTT. Amino acid sequence: CASGFPPTNTEAFF.